The clone carrying this T cell receptor beta chain was counted only a few times. Measured with immunoSEQ multiplex PCR; TCRdb has only the in-frame clones, and not every one. The sample shows more than 200,000 clones, roughly 84% of them seen only once. This sample is drawn from a study of blood T cell repertoires in COVID-19. Study information: PBMCs, B-cell-depleted T cells, or T cells provided the cDNA or gDNA that made up the material.

CDR1 is SNHLY and CDR2 is FYNNEI in the germline V gene. The V end lost 4 bases, the J end lost 5 bases, and 14 bases lay between the germline ends. CDR3 length: 14 residues. The genes are TRBV2 and TRBJ1-2; possibly TRBD1 for D (5 bases). Input material: peripheral blood. The source of this sequence is a woman older than 75 with COVID-19, enrolled during active disease. CDR3: CASSGGAEGYGYTF. CDR3 DNA: TGTGCCAGCAGTGGTGGGGCGGAGGGATATGGCTACACCTTC.